Given below is one T cell receptor (beta chain) in context. Its cognate antigen is unknown. The sample is drawn from a study of brain T cells in children with intractable seizures. The study's findings and limits: Viral specificity was inferred only from CDR3 similarity; HCMV serostatus was unknown.

The CDR3 covers 13 residues. V dropped 6 bases and J dropped 6; count of bases not matched to a gene: 6. Germline CDR1 reads SNHLY; CDR2 reads FYNNEI. Noted time point: blood from clinic visit 5 months post-surgery; TSC patient then seizure free. Method: immunoSEQ multiplex PCR; TCRdb's copy keeps in-frame clones and lacks some. Seen here are approximately 330,000 clones, over 90% observed once, and the top ten hold 4.5% to 7%. The sequence derives from a boy younger than two with tuberous sclerosis and intractable seizures. The specimen comprised peripheral blood, sampled less than 6 months after surgery. The chain links TRBV2 to TRBJ1-1, with 8 positions matching TRBD1. DNA of the CDR3: TGTGCCAGCAGGGCGGGGACAGGCGCTGAAGCTTTCTTT. Protein: CASRAGTGAEAFF.